This T cell receptor (beta chain) was recovered during a study of blood T cells in healthy people across ages. Worth noting for this clonotype: As yet, its antigen is unknown.

Combining a sample-barcoded 5' primer with a J-beta primer mix, a second PCR ran for roughly 7 to 12 cycles. From the 5' RACE reads, TCRdb called clonotypes with MiXCR, one entry per CDR3 protein. The sample lists fewer than 1,000,000 distinct CDR3 sequences, 40% to 50% occurring once. Overall study results and limits: Relative to aged donors, long-lived donors carried more naive CD4+ cells and displayed higher diversity.

This CDR3 is built from 18 residues. Germline assignment: CDR1 SGHTA and CDR2 FQGNSA. The source is a man aged 55 to 69 in good health. The chain couples TRBV7-2 to TRBJ2-1, with a tentative D call TRBD2 (5 bases). The J call could be wrong; TRBJ2-7 is a better fit for the DNA end. The sample was blood. The CDR3 is CASSLALGRASSYNEQYF. The CDR3 bases are TGTGCCAGCAGCTTAGCGCTTGGGCGGGCCAGCTCCTACAATGAGCAGTACTTC.